This T cell receptor (beta chain) was captured in a study of T cell repertoires in cytomegalovirus infection. TCRdb passed the reads through MiXCR, listing each CDR3 protein once. The sample shows 43,000 or so distinct CDR3 sequences, about 21% of them seen only once. CDR1 and CDR2 from the germline V gene are LNHNV and YYDKDF (reference sequence). This CDR3 is built from 14 residues. The V and J ends lost 3 bases and 6 bases, in that order; junction bases with no gene match: 6. This clonotype was seen more than once but under ten times. No antigen is known for it. This clonotype was sampled from a human donor in good health (CMV status not recorded). Some clones in this sample may be carry-over from other donors' samples. The sample here was CD8+ T cells from cultured PBMCs, taken from culture after CMV antigen stimulation. The V gene is TRBV15, the J gene TRBJ2-7; TRBD1 aligns across 9 bases. This CDR3 reads CATSSEGQGSEQYF. CDR3 bases: TGTGCCACCAGCAGTGAAGGACAGGGGTCCGAGCAGTACTTC.